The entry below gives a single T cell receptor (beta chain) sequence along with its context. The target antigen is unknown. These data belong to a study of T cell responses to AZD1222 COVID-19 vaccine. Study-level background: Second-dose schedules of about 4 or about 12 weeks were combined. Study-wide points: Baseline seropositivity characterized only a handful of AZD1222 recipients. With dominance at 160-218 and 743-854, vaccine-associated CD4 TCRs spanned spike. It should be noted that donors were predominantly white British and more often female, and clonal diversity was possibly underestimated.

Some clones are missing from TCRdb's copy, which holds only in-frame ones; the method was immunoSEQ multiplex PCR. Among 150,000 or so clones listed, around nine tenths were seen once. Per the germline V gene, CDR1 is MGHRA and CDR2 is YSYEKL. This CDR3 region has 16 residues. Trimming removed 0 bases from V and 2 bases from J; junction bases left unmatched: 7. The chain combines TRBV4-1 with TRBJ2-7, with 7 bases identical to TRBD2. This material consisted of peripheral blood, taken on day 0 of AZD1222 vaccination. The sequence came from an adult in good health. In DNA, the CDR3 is TGCGCCAGCAGCCAAGATGGCGAGGCGGGAGCCTACGAGCAGTACTTC. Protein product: CASSQDGEAGAYEQYF.